These T cell receptor beta chains were read from a single sample in a study of blood T cells in healthy people across ages. One entry per CDR3 protein results from TCRdb running MiXCR on the 5' RACE reads. The table records some 1.4 million distinct CDR3 sequences, roughly 40% of them present only once. The specimen was blood. The receptors stem from a young woman in good health. Each CDR3 is given with its conserved first and last residue. A D gene is named only where the DNA matches it firmly. A row's size may be missing; if present it is once, few, many or a size class.

j_call,d_call,clone_size,v_call,cdr3_aa,cdr3_nt
TRBJ1-2,TRBD1,-,TRBV20-1,CSAPSGQGASGYTF,TGCAGTGCTCCATCAGGACAGGGGGCTTCTGGCTACACCTTC
TRBJ2-3,-,-,TRBV29-1,CSVGTLLGTDTQYF,TGCAGCGTTGGGACTCTCCTGGGCACAGATACGCAGTATTTT
TRBJ2-1,TRBD2,-,TRBV27,CASSWSGGWHEQFF,TGTGCCAGCAGTTGGAGCGGGGGGTGGCATGAGCAGTTCTTC
TRBJ2-1,TRBD1,-,TRBV18,CASSGATGGAYDEQFF,TGTGCCAGCTCAGGGGCTACAGGGGGCGCATATGATGAGCAGTTCTTC
TRBJ1-2,-,-,TRBV10-3,CAIGPGTCGYTF,TGTGCCATCGGACCCGGGACGTGTGGCTACACCTTC
TRBJ1-2,-,-,TRBV12-5,CASGSHPPGTPSGYTF,TGTGCTAGTGGTTCCCACCCCCCCGGGACACCATCGGGCTACACCTTC
TRBJ2-7,TRBD2,few,TRBV20-1,CSARGTSGSHEQYF,TGCAGTGCTAGAGGGACTAGCGGGAGCCACGAGCAGTACTTC
TRBJ2-3,-,few,TRBV27,CASSLSVSGSTDTQYF,TGTGCCAGCAGTTTATCTGTAAGCGGGAGCACAGATACGCAGTATTTT
TRBJ1-6,-,-,TRBV3-1,CASSQTGLDNSPLHF,TGTGCCAGCAGCCAAACAGGGCTTGATAATTCACCCCTCCACTTT
TRBJ2-1,-,-,TRBV5-1,CASSFNTGVPGEQFF,TGCGCCAGCAGCTTTAACACGGGAGTTCCTGGTGAGCAGTTCTTC
TRBJ2-3,-,-,TRBV12-3/TRBV12-4,CASSARRGAGVLADTQYF,TGTGCCAGCAGTGCCCGGAGGGGGGCGGGAGTCTTGGCAGATACGCAGTATTTT
TRBJ2-7,-,-,TRBV5-1,CASSLAGLDLYNEQYF,TGCGCCAGCAGCTTGGCCGGCCTAGACCTTTACAATGAGCAGTACTTC
TRBJ2-2,TRBD2,-,TRBV14,CASSRWTSGNPTGELFF,TGTGCCAGCAGCCGATGGACTAGCGGGAACCCCACCGGGGAGCTGTTTTTT
TRBJ2-5,-,-,TRBV3-1,CASSHSGRLVLSETQYF,TGTGCCAGCAGCCATTCGGGCCGACTAGTTTTATCAGAGACCCAGTACTTC